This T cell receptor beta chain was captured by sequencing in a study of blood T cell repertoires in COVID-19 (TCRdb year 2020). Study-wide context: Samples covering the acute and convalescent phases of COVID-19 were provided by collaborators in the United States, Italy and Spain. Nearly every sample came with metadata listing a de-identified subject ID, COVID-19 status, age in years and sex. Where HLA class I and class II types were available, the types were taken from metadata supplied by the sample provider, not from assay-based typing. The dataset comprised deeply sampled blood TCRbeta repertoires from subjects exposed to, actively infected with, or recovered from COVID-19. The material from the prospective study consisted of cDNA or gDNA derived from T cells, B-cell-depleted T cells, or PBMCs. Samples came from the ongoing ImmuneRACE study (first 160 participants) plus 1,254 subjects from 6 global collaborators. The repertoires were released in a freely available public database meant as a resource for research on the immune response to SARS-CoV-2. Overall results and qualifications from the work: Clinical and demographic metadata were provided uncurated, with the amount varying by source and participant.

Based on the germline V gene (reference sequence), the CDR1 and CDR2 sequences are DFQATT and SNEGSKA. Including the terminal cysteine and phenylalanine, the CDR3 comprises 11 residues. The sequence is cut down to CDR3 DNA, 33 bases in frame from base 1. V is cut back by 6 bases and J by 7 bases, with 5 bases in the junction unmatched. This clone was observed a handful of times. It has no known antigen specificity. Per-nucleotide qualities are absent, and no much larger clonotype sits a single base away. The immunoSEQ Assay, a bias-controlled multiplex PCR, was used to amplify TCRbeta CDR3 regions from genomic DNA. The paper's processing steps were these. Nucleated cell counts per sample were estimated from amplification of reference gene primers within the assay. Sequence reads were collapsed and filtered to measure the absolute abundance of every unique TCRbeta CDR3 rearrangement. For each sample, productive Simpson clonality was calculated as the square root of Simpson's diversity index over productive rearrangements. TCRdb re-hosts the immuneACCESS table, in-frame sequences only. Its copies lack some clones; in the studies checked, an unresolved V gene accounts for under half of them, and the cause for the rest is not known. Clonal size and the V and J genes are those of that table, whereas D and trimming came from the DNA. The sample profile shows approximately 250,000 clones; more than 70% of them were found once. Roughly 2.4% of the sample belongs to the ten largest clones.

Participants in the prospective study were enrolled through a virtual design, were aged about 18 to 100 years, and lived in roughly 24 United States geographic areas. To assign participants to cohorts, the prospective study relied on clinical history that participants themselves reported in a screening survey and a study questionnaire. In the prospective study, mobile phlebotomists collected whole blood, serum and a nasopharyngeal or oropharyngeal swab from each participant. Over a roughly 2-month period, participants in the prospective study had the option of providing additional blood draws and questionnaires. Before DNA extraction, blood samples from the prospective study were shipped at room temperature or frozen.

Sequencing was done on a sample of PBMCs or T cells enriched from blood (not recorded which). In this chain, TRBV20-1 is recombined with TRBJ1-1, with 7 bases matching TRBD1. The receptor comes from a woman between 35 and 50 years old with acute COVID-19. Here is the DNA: TGCAGTGCCACTACAGGGGTTGAAGCTTTCTTT. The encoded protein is CSATTGVEAFF.